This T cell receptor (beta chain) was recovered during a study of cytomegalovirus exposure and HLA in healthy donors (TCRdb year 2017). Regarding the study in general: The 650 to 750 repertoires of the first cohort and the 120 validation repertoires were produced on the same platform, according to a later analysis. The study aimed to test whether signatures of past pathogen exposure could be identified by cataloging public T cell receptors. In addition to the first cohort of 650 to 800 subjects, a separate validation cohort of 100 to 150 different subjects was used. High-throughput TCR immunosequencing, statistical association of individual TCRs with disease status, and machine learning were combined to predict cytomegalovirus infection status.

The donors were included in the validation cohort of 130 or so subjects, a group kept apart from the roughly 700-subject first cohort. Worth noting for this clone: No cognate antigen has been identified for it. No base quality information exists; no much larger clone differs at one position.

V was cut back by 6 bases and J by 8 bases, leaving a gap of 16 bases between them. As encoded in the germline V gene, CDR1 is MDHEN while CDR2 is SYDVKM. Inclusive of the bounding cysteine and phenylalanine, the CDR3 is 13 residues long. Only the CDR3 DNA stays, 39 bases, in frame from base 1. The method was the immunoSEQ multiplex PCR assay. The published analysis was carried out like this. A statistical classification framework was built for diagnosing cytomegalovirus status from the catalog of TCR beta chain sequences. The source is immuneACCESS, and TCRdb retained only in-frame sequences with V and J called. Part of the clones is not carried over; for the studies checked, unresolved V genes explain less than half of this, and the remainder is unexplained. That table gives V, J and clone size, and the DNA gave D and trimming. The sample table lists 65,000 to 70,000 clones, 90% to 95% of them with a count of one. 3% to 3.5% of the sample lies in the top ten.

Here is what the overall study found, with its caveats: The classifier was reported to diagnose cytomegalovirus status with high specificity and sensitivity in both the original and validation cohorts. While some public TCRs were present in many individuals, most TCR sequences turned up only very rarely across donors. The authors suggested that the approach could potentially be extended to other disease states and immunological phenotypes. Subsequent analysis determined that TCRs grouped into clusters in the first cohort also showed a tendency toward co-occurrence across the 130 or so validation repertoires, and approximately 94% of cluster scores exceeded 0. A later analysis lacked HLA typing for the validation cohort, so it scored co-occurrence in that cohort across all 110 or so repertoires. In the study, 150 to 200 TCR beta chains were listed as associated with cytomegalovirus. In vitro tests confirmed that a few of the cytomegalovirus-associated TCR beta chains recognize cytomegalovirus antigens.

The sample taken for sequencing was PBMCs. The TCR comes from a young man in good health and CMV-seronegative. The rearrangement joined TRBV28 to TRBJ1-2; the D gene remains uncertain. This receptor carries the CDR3 CASRIDSGGGYTF. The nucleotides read TGTGCCAGCAGGATTGATTCCGGAGGGGGCTACACCTTC.